The T cell receptor (beta chain) described here comes from a study of neurological immune-mediated disorders. Notes on the study in general: The absence of shared CDR3 amino acid sequences among expanded clones across subjects suggests private repertoires in all groups.

Many counts were recorded for this clonotype. Its specificity is unknown. The V gene end was trimmed by 6 bases and the J gene end by 5 bases; junction bases not matched to a gene: 11. The CDR3 spans 15 residues. Germline loops: CDR1 MNHNY, CDR2 SVGAGI (reference sequence). Time point defined: longitudinal time-point 3. The cDNA was generated by 5'RACE with 10-nucleotide random UMIs. TCRdb recomputed calls from the 5' RACE reads with MiXCR, one row per CDR3 protein. The sample carries approximately 84,000 distinct CDR3 sequences, roughly 4.5% recorded once. This chain connects TRBV6-6 to TRBJ1-1, with 8 bases fitting TRBD1. Sequenced material: PBMCs. This receptor was taken from an older woman with multiple sclerosis. CDR3 region: CASSQGQGRSTEAFF. The CDR3 DNA reads TGTGCCAGCAGCCAAGGACAGGGTAGATCGACTGAAGCTTTCTTT.